The 4 T cell receptor beta chains given below trace back to one sample, sequenced in a study of T cells after yellow fever vaccination. TCRdb re-derived calls from the 5' RACE reads in MiXCR, one entry per CDR3 protein. The sample has 300,000 to 450,000 distinct CDR3 sequences, under 7.5% seen once. This sample comprised PBMCs, obtained 5 days after the yellow fever booster vaccination. These receptors were collected from a man under 40 who received the YFV17D yellow fever vaccine.

This clonotype was counted a few times. The chain employs TRBV30 and TRBJ2-7; a possible D gene is TRBD2 (5 bases). Germline CDR1 is GTSNPN and CDR2 is SVGIG (reference sequence). CDR3 length: 14 residues. V dropped 0 bases and J dropped 4 bases, with 13 bases sitting between them. The CDR3 here is CAWSVGIRGYEQYF. The CDR3 DNA follows: TGTGCCTGGAGTGTCGGGATTCGGGGATACGAGCAGTACTTC.

This clonotype appeared a few times. The chain couples TRBV28 to TRBJ2-1; perhaps TRBD2 as D (7 bases). CDR1 and CDR2 from the germline V gene are MDHEN and SYDVKM. Trimming cost V 6 bases and J 3 bases, with 27 bases left between them. CDR3 length: 19 amino acids. The CDR3 region is CASSPWGGGQRGDYNEQFF. As DNA, the CDR3 is TGTGCCAGCAGCCCATGGGGGGGCGGGCAGCGGGGAGACTACAATGAGCAGTTCTTC.

This clonotype appeared many times. The J gene is TRBJ2-3, the V gene TRBV4-2; TRBD2 matches at 10 bases. The germline V gene encodes CDR1 LGHNA and CDR2 YNFKEQ. The CDR3 runs to 16 residues. The V and J ends lost 4 bases and 6 bases, in that order; junction bases with no gene match: 10. The CDR3 here is CASSPGGLAGADTQYF. DNA of the CDR3: TGTGCCAGCAGCCCAGGAGGGCTAGCGGGGGCTGATACGCAGTATTTT.

This clonotype was observed a few times. The rearrangement joins TRBV24-1 to TRBJ2-5; no definite D call. The ends were cut back, 5 bases at V and 5 bases at J, with 8 bases in the middle. CDR3 length: 12 residues. CDR1 is KGHDR, CDR2 SFDVKD, per germline. Here the CDR3 DNA reads TGTGCCACCAGTGTGGTTGGTGAGACCCAGTACTTC. It yields the protein CATSVVGETQYF.